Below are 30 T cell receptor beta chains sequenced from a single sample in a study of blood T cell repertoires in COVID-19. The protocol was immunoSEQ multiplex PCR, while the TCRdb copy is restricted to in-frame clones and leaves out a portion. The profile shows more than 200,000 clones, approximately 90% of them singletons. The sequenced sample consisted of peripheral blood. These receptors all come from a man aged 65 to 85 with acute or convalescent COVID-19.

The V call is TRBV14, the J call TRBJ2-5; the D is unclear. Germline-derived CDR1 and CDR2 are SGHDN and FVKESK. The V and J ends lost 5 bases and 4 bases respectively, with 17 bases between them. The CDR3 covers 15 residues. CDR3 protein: CASSGTGFIRETQYF. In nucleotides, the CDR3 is TGTGCCAGCAGCGGTACCGGGTTTATCCGAGAGACCCAGTACTTC.

Written as DNA, the CDR3 is TGTGCCAGCACCCCCCGGGGTAGGGATGAGCAGTTCTTC. Amino acid sequence: CASTPRGRDEQFF. The chain links TRBV7-2 to TRBJ2-1; D might be TRBD2 (5 bases). The CDR3 sequence is 13 residues long. Germline-derived CDR1 and CDR2 are SGHTA and FQGNSA. The V end was cut by 7 bases, the J end by 8 bases, with 15 bases between. The full variable domain, its missing parts supplied by reference TRBV7-2 and TRBJ2-1, is GAGVSQSPSNKVTEKGKDVELRCDPISGHTALYWYRQSLGQGLEFLIYFQGNSAPDKSGLPSDRFSAERTGGSVSTLTIQRTQQEDSAVYLCASTPRGRDEQFFGPGTRLTVL.

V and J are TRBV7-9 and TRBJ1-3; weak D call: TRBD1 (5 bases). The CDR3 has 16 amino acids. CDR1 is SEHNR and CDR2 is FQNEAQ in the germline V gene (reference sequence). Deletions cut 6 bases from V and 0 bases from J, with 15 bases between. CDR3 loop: CASSLSTVISGNTIYF. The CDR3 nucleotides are TGTGCCAGCAGTCTCTCGACAGTCATCTCTGGAAACACCATATATTTT.

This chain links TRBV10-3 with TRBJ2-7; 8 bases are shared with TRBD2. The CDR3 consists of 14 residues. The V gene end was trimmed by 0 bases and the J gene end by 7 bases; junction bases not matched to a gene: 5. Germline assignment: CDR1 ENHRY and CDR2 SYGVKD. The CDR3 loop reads CAISESAGEGEQYF. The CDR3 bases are TGTGCCATCAGTGAGTCAGCGGGAGAAGGAGAGCAGTACTTC.

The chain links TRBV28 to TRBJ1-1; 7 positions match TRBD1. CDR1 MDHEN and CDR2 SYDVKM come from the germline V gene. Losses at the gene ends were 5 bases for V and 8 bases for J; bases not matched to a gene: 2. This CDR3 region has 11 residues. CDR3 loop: CASSTTGEAFF. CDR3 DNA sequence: TGTGCCAGCAGTACGACAGGGGAAGCTTTCTTT.

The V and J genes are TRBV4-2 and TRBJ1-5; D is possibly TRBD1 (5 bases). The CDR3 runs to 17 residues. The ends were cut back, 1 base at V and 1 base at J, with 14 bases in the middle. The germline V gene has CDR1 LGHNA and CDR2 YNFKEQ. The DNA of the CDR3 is TGTGCCAGCAGCCAAGTCCCAGGGCAGTGGAGCAATCAGCCCCAGCATTTT. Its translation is CASSQVPGQWSNQPQHF.

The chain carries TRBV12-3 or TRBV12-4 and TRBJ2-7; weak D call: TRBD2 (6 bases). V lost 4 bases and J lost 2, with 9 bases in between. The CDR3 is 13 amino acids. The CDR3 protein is CASSSEGTYEQYF. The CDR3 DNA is TGTGCCAGCAGTTCGGAGGGAACCTACGAGCAGTACTTC.

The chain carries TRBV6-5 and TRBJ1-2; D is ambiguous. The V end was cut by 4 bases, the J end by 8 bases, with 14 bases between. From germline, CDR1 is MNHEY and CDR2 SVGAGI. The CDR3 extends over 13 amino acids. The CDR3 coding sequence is TGTGCCAGCAGTTTGGACCGGGGTAGGGGCTACACCTTC. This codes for CASSLDRGRGYTF.

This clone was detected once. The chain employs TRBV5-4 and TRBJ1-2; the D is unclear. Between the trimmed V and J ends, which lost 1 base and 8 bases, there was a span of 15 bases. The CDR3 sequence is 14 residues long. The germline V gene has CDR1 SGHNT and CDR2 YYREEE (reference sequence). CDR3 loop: CASSLIESRGGYTF. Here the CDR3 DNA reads TGTGCCAGCAGCTTGATAGAATCCCGAGGGGGCTACACCTTC.

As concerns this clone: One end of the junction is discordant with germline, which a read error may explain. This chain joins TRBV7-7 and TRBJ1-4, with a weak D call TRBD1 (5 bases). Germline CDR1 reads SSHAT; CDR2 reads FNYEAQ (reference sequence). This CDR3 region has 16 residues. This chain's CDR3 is CASSSQGPMTNEKLFF. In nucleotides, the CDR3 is TGTGCTAGCAGCTCTCAGGGCCCCATGACTAATGAAAAACTGTTTTTT.

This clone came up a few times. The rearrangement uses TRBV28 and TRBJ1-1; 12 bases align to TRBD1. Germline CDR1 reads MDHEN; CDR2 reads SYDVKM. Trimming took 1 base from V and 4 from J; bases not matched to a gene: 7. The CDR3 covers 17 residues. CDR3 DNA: TGTGCCAGCAGTTTATCCCCCGGGACAGGGGGCTCCACTGAAGCTTTCTTT. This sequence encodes CASSLSPGTGGSTEAFF. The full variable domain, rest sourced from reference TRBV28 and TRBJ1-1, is DVKVTQSSRYLVKRTGEKVFLECVQDMDHENMFWYRQDPGLGLRLIYFSYDVKMKEKGDIPEGYSVSREKKERFSLILESASTNQTSMYLCASSLSPGTGGSTEAFFGQGTRLTVV.

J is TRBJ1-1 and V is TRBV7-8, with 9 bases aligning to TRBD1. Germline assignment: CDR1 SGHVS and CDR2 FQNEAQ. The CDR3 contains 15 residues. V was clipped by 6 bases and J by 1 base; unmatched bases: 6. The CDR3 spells CASSFDRGGNTEAFF. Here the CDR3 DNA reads TGTGCCAGCAGTTTCGACAGGGGGGGGAACACTGAAGCTTTCTTT.

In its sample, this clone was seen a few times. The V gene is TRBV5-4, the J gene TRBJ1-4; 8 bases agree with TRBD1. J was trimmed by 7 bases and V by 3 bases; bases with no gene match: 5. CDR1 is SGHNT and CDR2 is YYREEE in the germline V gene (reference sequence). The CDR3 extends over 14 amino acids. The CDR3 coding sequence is TGTGCCAGCAGCTCCGGACAGGGTAGTGAAAAACTGTTTTTT. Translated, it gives CASSSGQGSEKLFF.

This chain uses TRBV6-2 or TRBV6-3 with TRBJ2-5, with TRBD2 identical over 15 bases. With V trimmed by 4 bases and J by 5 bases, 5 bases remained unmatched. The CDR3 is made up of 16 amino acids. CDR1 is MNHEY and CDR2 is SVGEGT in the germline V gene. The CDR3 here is CASSFGTSGRQETQYF. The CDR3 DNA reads TGTGCCAGCAGTTTCGGGACTAGCGGGAGGCAGGAGACCCAGTACTTC.

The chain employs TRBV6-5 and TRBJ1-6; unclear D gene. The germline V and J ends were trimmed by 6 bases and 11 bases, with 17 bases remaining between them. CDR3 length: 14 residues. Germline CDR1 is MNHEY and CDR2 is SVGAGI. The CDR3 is CASSDISRRTPLHF. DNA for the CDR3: TGTGCCAGCAGCGACATCTCCAGAAGAACACCCCTCCACTTT.

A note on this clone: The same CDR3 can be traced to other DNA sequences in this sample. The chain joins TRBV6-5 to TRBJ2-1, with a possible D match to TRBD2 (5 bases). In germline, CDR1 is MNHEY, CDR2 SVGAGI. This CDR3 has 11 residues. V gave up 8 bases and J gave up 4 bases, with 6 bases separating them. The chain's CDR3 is CASRGYNEQFF. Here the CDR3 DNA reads TGTGCCAGCCGAGGGTACAATGAGCAGTTCTTC.

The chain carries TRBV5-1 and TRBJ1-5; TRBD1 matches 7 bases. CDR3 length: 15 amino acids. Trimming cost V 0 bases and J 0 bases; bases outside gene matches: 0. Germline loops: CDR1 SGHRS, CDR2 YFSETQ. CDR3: CASSLGQGSNQPQHF. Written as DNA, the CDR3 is TGCGCCAGCAGCTTGGGACAGGGTAGCAATCAGCCCCAGCATTTT. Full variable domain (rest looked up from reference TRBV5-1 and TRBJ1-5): KAGVTQTPRYLIKTRGQQVTLSCSPISGHRSVSWYQQTPGQGLQFLFEYFSETQRNKGNFPGRFSGRQFSNSRSEMNVSTLELGDSALYLCASSLGQGSNQPQHFGDGTRLSIL.

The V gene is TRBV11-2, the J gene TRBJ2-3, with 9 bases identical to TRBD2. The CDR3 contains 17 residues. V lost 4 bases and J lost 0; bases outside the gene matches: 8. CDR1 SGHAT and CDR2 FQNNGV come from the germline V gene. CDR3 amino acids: CASSSRLAALSTDTQYF. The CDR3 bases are TGTGCCAGCAGCTCGAGACTAGCGGCCCTGAGCACAGATACGCAGTATTTT.

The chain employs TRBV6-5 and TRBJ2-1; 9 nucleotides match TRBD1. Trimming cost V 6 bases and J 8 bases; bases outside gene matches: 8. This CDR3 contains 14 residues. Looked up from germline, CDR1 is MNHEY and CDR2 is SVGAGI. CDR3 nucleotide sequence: TGTGCCAGCAGGGGGACAGGGTTTTCGGATGAGCAGTTCTTC. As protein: CASRGTGFSDEQFF.

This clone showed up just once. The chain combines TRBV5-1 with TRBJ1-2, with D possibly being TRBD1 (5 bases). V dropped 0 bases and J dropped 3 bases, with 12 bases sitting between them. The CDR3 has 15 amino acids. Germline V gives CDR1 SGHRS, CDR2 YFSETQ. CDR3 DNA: TGCGCCAGCAGCTTGGGCCCTCGGGGGGACTATGGCTACACCTTC. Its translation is CASSLGPRGDYGYTF.

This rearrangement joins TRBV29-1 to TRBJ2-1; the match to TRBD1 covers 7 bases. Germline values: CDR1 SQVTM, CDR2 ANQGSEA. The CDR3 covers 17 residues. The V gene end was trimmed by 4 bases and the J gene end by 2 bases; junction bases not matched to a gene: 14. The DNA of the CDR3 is TGCAGCGTTGCTGACCTCATGGGACAGATGGCCTACAATGAGCAGTTCTTC. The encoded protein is CSVADLMGQMAYNEQFF.

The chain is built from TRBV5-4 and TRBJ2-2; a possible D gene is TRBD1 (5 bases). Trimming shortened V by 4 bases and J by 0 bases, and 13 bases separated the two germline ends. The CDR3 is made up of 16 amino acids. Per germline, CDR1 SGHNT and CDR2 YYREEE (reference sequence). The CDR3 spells CASSTNRNSNTGELFF. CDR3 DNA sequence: TGTGCCAGCAGCACCAACAGGAACTCGAACACCGGGGAGCTGTTTTTT.

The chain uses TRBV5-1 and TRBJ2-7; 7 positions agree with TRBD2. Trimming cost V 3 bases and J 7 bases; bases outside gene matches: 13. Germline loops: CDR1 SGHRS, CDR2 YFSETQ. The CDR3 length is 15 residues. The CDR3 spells CASSSGSSGPGEQYF. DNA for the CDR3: TGCGCCAGCAGCTCTGGTAGTAGCGGGCCCGGAGAGCAGTACTTC.

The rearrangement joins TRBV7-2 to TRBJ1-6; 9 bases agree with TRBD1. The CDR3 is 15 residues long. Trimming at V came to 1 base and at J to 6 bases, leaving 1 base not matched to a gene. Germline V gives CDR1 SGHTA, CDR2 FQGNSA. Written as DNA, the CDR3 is TGTGCCAGCAGCTTAGTGGGACAGGGTAATTCACCCCTCCACTTT. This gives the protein CASSLVGQGNSPLHF.

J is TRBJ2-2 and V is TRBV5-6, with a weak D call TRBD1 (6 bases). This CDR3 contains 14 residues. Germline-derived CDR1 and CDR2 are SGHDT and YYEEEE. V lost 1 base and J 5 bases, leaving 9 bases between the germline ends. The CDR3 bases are TGTGCCAGCAGCTTGAGGGGGAATACCGGGGAGCTGTTTTTT. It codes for CASSLRGNTGELFF.

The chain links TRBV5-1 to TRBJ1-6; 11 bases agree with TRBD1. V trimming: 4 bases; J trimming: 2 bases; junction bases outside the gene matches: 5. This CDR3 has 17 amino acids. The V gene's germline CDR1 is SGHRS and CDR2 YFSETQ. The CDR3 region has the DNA TGCGCCAGCAGCCCCGGACAGGGGGCCACCTATAATTCACCCCTCCACTTT. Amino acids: CASSPGQGATYNSPLHF.

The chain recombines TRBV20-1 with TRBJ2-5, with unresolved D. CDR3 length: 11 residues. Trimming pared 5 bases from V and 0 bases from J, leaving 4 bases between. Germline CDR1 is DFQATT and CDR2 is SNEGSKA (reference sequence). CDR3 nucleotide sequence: TGCAGTGCTGAGTACCAAGAGACCCAGTACTTC. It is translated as CSAEYQETQYF.

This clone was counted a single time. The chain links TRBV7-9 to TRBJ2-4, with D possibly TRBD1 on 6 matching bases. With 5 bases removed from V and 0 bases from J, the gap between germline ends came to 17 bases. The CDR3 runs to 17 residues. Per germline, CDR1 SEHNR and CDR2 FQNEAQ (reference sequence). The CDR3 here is CASSPLGDTVAKNIQYF. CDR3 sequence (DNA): TGTGCCAGCAGCCCCTTAGGGGACACTGTAGCCAAAAACATTCAGTACTTC.

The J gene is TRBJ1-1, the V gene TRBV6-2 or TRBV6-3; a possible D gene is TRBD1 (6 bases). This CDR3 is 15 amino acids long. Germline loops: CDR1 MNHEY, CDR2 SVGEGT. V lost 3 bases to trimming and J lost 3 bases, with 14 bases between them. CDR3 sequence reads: CASSYFYGGYTEAFF. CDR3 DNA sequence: TGTGCCAGCAGTTATTTTTATGGGGGCTACACTGAAGCTTTCTTT.

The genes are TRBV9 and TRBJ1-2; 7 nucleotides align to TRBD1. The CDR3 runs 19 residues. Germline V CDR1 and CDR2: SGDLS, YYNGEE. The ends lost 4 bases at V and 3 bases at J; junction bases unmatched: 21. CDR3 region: CASSSRSSGGRTNHYGYTF. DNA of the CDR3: TGTGCCAGCAGCTCCCGAAGCTCAGGGGGGCGAACCAACCACTATGGCTACACCTTC. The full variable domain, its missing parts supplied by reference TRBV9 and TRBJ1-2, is DSGVTQTPKHLITATGQRVTLRCSPRSGDLSVYWYQQSLDQGLQFLIQYYNGEERAKGNILERFSAQQFPDLHSELNLSSLELGDSALYFCASSSRSSGGRTNHYGYTFGSGTRLTVV.